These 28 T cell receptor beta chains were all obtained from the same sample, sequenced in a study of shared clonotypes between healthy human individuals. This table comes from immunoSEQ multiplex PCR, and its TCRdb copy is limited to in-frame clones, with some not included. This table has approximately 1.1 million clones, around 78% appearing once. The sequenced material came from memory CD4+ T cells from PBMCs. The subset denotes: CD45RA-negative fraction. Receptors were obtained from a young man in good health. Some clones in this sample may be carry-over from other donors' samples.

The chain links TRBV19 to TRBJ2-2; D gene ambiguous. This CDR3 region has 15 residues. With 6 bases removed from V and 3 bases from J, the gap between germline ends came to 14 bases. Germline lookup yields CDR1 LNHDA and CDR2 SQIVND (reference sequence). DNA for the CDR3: TGTGCCAGTAGGGGATTACTTAAGTACACCGGGGAGCTGTTTTTT. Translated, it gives CASRGLLKYTGELFF.

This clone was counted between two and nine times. The CDR3 loop reads CASRLQGSGEKLFF. The CDR3 DNA follows: TGTGCCAGCAGGCTACAGGGGAGTGGTGAAAAACTGTTTTTT. The V call is TRBV6-5, the J call TRBJ1-4; 7 bases match TRBD1. V lost 6 bases, J lost 7 bases, and 8 bases stayed unmatched. CDR3 length: 14 residues. Germline V gene sequence: CDR1 MNHEY, CDR2 SVGAGI.

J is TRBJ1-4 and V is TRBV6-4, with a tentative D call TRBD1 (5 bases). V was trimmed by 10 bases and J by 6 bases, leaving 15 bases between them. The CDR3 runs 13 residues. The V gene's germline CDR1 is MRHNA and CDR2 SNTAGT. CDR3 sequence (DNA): TGTGCCATTACGACAGACGAGGATGAAAAACTGTTTTTT. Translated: CAITTDEDEKLFF.

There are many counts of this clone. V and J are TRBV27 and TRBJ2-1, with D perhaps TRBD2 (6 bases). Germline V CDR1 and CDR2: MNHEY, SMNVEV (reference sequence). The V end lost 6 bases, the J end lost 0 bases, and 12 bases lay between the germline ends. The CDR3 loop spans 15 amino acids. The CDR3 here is CASRLAPRSYNEQFF. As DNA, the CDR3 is TGTGCCAGCAGACTAGCTCCCCGCTCCTACAATGAGCAGTTCTTC.

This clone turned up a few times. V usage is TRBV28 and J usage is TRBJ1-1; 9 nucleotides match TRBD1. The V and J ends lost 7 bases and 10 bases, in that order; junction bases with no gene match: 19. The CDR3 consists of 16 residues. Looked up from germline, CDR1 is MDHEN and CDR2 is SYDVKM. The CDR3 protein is CASIMSGTGRIISAFF. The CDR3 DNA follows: TGTGCCAGCATCATGTCCGGGACAGGGCGAATAATTTCAGCTTTCTTT.

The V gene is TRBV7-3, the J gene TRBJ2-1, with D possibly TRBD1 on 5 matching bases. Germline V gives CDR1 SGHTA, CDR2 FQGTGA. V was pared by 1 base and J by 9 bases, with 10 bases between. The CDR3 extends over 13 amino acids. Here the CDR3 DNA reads TGTGCCAGCAGCTTAATTCGAGACAGTGAGCAGTTCTTC. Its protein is CASSLIRDSEQFF.

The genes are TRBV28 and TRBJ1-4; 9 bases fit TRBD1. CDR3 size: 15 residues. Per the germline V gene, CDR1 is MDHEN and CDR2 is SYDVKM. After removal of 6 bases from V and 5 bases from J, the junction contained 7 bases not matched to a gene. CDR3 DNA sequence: TGTGCCAGCAGCCCTCCGGGACAGGGCAATGAAAAACTGTTTTTT. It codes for CASSPPGQGNEKLFF.

The DNA for the CDR3 is TGTGCCAGCAGCTGGGGACTAGCGGGAGGAACAACAGATACGCAGTATTTT. Protein sequence: CASSWGLAGGTTDTQYF. This rearrangement joins TRBV5-4 to TRBJ2-3; TRBD2 aligns across 15 bases. Per germline, CDR1 SGHNT and CDR2 YYREEE (reference sequence). The CDR3 runs 17 residues. The trim removed 3 bases at V and 3 bases at J, leaving 5 bases unmatched.

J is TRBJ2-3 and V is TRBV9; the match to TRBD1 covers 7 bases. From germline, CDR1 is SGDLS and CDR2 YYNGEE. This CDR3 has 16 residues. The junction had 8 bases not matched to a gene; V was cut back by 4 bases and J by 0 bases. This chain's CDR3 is CASSPRTGPSTDTQYF. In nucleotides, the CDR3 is TGTGCCAGCAGCCCCAGGACAGGTCCTAGCACAGATACGCAGTATTTT. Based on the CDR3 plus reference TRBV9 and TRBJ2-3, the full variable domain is DSGVTQTPKHLITATGQRVTLRCSPRSGDLSVYWYQQSLDQGLQFLIQYYNGEERAKGNILERFSAQQFPDLHSELNLSSLELGDSALYFCASSPRTGPSTDTQYFGPGTRLTVL.

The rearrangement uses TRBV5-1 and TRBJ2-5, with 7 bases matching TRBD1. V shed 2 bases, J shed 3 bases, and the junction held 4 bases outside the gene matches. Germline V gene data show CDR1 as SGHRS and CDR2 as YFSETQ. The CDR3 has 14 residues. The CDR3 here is CASSFGQGEETQYF. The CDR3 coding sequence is TGCGCCAGCAGCTTCGGCCAGGGGGAAGAGACCCAGTACTTC.

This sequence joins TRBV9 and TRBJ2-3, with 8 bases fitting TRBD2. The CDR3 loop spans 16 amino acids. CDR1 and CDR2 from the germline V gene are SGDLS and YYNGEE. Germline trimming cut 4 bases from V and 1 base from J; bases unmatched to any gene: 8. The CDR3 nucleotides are TGTGCCAGCAGCCCAGCCCAACTAGCGGGCACAGATACGCAGTATTTT. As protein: CASSPAQLAGTDTQYF.

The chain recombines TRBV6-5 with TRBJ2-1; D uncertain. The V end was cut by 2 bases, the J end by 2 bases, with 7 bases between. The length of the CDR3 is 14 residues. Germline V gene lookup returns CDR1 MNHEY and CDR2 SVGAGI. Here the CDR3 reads CASSYDPTYNEQFF. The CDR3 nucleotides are TGTGCCAGCAGTTACGACCCCACCTACAATGAGCAGTTCTTC.

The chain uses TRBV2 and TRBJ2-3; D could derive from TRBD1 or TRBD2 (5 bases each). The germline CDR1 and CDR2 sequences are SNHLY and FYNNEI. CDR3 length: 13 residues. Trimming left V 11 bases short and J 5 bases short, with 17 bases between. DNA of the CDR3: TGTGCCTTTCGCCGGGACCTAGGAGATACGCAGTATTTT. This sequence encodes CAFRRDLGDTQYF.

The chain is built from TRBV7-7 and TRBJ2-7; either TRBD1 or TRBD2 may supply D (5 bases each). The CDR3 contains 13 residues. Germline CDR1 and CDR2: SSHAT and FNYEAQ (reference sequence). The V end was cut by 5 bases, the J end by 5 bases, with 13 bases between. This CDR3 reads CASSRSGTHEQYF. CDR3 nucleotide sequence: TGTGCCAGCAGCCGCTCCGGGACCCACGAGCAGTACTTC.

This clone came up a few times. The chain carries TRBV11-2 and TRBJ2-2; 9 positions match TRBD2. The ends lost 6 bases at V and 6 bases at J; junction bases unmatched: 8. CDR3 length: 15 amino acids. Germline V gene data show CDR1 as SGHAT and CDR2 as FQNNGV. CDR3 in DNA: TGTGCCAGCAGTCTCAGCGGGAGGCCGTCCGGGGAGCTGTTTTTT. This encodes CASSLSGRPSGELFF.

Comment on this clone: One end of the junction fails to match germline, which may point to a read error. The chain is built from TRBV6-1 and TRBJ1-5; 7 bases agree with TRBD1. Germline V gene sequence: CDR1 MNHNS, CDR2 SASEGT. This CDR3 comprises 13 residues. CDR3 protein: CASISRGRVKVDF. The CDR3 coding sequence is TGTGCCAGCATATCCAGGGGGAGAGTAAAGGTAGATTTT.

The CDR3 loop is CASSFLRGIYNEQFF. The CDR3 nucleotides read TGTGCCAGCAGTTTCCTCAGGGGGATCTACAATGAGCAGTTCTTC. The chain combines TRBV6-5 with TRBJ2-1, with TRBD1 matching over 7 bases. Germline V gene lookup returns CDR1 MNHEY and CDR2 SVGAGI. The CDR3 is 15 amino acids. With 4 bases clipped from V and 3 bases from J, the junction kept 6 bases outside the gene matches.

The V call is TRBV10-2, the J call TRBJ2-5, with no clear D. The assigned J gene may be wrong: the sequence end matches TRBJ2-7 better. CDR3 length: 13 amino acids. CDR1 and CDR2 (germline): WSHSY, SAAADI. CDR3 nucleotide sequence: TGCGCCAGCAGTGGGGCAGGATTGTACGAGCAGTACTTC. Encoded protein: CASSGAGLYEQYF.

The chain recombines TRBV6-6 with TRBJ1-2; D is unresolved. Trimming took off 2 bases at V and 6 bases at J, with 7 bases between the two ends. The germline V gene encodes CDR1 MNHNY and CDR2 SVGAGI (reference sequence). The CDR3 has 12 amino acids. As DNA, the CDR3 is TGTGCCAGCAGTTACATGGCAGATGGCTACACCTTC. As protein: CASSYMADGYTF.

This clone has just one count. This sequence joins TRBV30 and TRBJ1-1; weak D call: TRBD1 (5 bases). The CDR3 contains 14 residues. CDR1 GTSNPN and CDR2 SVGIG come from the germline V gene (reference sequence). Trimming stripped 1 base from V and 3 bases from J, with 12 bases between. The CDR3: CAWSGAGLYTEAFF. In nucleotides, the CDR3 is TGTGCCTGGAGTGGGGCGGGACTTTACACTGAAGCTTTCTTT. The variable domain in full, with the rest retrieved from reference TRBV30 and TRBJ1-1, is SQTIHQWPATLVQPVGSPLSLECTVEGTSNPNLYWYRQAAGRGLQLLFYSVGIGQISSEVPQNLSASRPQDRQFILSSKKLLLSDSGFYLCAWSGAGLYTEAFFGQGTRLTVV.

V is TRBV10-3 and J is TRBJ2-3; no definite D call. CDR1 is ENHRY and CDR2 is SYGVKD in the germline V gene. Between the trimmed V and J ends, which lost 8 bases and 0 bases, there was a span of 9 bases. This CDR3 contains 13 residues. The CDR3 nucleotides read TGTGCCATCGGTGGCCCTAGCACAGATACGCAGTATTTT. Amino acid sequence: CAIGGPSTDTQYF.

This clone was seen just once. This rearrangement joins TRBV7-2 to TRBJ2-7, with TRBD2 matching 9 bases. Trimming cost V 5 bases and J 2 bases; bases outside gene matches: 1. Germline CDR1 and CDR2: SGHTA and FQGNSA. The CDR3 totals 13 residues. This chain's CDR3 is CASSPSGTYEQYF. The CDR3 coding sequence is TGTGCCAGCAGCCCTAGCGGGACCTACGAGCAGTACTTC.

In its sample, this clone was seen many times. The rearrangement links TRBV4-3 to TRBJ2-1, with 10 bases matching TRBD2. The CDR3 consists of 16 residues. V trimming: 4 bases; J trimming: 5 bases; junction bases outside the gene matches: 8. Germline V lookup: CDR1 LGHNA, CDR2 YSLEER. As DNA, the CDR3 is TGCGCCAGCAGCCGGGCCGGACTAGCGGTAGACAATGAGCAGTTCTTC. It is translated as CASSRAGLAVDNEQFF.

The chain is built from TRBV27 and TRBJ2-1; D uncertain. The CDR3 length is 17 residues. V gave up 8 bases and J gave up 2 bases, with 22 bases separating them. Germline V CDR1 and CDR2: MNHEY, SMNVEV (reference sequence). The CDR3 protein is CASLPLSVARTYNEQFF. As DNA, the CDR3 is TGTGCCAGCCTACCACTCAGCGTGGCGCGAACCTACAATGAGCAGTTCTTC.

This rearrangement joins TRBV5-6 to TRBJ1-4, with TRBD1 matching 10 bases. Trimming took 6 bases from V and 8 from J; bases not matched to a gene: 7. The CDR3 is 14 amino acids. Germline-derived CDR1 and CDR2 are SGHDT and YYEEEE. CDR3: CASIIGQGEEKLFF. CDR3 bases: TGTGCCAGCATCATCGGACAGGGGGAGGAAAAACTGTTTTTT.

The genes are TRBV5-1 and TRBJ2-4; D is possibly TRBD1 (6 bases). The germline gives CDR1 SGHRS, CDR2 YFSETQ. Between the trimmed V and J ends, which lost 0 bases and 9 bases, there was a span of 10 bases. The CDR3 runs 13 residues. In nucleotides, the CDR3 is TGCGCCAGCAGCTTGGGAAGGGGGAGCATTCAGTACTTC. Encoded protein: CASSLGRGSIQYF.

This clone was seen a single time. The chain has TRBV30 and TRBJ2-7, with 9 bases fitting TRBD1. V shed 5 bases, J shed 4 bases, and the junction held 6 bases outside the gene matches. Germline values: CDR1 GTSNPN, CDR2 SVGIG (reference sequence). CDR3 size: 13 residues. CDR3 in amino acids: CAWGTGQGYEQYF. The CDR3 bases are TGTGCCTGGGGGACAGGGCAAGGATACGAGCAGTACTTC.

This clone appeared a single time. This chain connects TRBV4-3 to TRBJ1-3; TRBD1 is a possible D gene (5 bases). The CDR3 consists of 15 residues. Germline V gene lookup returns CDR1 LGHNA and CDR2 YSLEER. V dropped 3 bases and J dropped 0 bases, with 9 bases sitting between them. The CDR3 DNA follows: TGCGCCAGCAGCCAGGGACGGAGCTCTGGAAACACCATATATTTT. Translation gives CASSQGRSSGNTIYF.